This entry describes one TCR beta chain. Antigen: not known. The sample comes from a study of T cell responses to AZD1222 COVID-19 vaccine. Sequenced by immunoSEQ multiplex PCR; TCRdb stores in-frame clones only, minus some. The repertoire holds more than 70,000 clones, with around 90% as singletons. Study-level findings and limits: Among vaccine-associated CD4 TCRs, coverage spanned spike, with dominance at 160-218 and 743-854. Spike-specific TCR repertoires showed rising breadth and depth after two AZD1222 doses. Donors in the cohort were predominantly white British and more often female, and clonal diversity was possibly underestimated.

Sequencing used peripheral blood, obtained on day 0 of MenACWY control vaccination. This clonotype was obtained from an adult in good health.

CDR3 region: CAWSLGVSGTEAFF. DNA for the CDR3: TGTGCCTGGAGCTTAGGGGTCTCGGGCACTGAAGCTTTCTTT. The chain joins TRBV30 to TRBJ1-1, with D perhaps matching TRBD1 (5 bases). The CDR3 has 14 residues. CDR1 GTSNPN and CDR2 SVGIG come from the germline V gene (reference sequence). V lost 3 bases, J lost 4 bases, and 15 bases lay in between.